The entry below gives a single TCR beta chain sequence along with its context. Its specificity is unknown. These data belong to a study of blood T cells in healthy people across ages. Study results and caveats: Donor CMV status was unknown, possibly confounding expanded clonotype changes. Unsorted PBMCs prevented conclusive naive versus antigen-experienced comparison. TCR beta diversity per million T cells fell roughly linearly with age.

RNA extraction gave at least 5 micrograms of total RNA per sample. The CDR3 spans 13 residues. CDR1 is SGHRS and CDR2 is YFSETQ in the germline V gene. For the second PCR, which ran for about 6 to 11 cycles, a sample-barcoded 5' primer and a J-beta primer mix were used. TCRdb reprocessed the 5' RACE reads with MiXCR, giving one entry per CDR3 protein. The repertoire consists of 650,000 to 900,000 distinct CDR3 sequences, with around two thirds occurring once and the leading ten covering about a quarter. V and J are TRBV5-1 and TRBJ2-4; D gene ambiguous. The J call may be incorrect, as the DNA end agrees better with TRBJ2-7. The sequenced sample was blood. The clonotype comes from a man aged 25 to 40 in good health. CDR3 DNA: TGCGCCAGCAGCGCGGACCTCTACTACGAGCAGTACTTC. It encodes CASSADLYYEQYF.